This passage covers 30 T cell receptor beta chains from one sample sequenced in a study of identifying expanded T cells in peripheral blood. Using immunoSEQ multiplex PCR, the repertoire was profiled, and TCRdb retains in-frame clones only, with some absent. The top ten hold about 17% of the sample, which has around 120,000 clones, 85% to 90% seen once. The sequenced material came from blood. These receptors all come from a person aged 18-69 years in good health.

The chain carries TRBV29-1 and TRBJ2-7; 7 bases are a match to TRBD1. V lost 4 bases to trimming and J lost 4 bases; unmatched junction nucleotides: 7. The CDR3 consists of 13 residues. CDR1 is SQVTM, CDR2 ANQGSEA, per germline. The CDR3 coding sequence is TGCAGCGTTGGAGGGGGCTTTCGGTACGAGCAGTACTTC. Protein: CSVGGGFRYEQYF.

The chain uses TRBV27 and TRBJ2-3; D gene ambiguous. CDR1 and CDR2 (germline): MNHEY, SMNVEV (reference sequence). This CDR3 comprises 13 residues. V gave up 5 bases and J gave up 2 bases, with 8 bases separating them. The CDR3 region is CASSPENTDTQYF. CDR3 DNA sequence: TGTGCCAGCAGTCCCGAGAACACAGATACGCAGTATTTT.

The chain combines TRBV5-5 with TRBJ2-2; possibly TRBD2 for D (5 bases). Looked up from germline, CDR1 is SGHKS and CDR2 is YYEKEE (reference sequence). The V and J ends lost 0 bases and 3 bases respectively, with 15 bases between them. The CDR3 totals 17 residues. As DNA, the CDR3 is TGTGCCAGCAGCTTGGGAGGGCCGGCAAGCTACACCGGGGAGCTGTTTTTT. Encoded protein: CASSLGGPASYTGELFF.

This clone was seen a handful of times. The chain is built from TRBV6-6 and TRBJ2-4, with 9 bases lining up with TRBD1. This CDR3 is 16 amino acids long. The junction had 7 bases not matched to a gene; V was cut back by 4 bases and J by 3 bases. Per germline, CDR1 MNHNY and CDR2 SVGAGI (reference sequence). The CDR3 region is CASSSIQGADKNIQYF. The CDR3 region has the DNA TGTGCCAGCAGTTCGATACAGGGGGCCGACAAAAACATTCAGTACTTC.

The chain is built from TRBV7-2 and TRBJ1-3; no reliable D call. Trimming took 4 bases from V and 0 from J, leaving 10 bases between them. CDR3 length equals 15 residues. The germline V gene has CDR1 SGHTA and CDR2 FQGNSA. The CDR3 coding sequence is TGTGCCAGCAGCTCCCGTGTCGACTCTGGAAACACCATATATTTT. Protein sequence: CASSSRVDSGNTIYF.

V gene TRBV28 combines with J gene TRBJ2-3; D not resolved. There are 15 residues in the CDR3. V was shortened by 5 bases and J by 2 bases, with 14 bases between the two germline ends. The germline gives CDR1 MDHEN, CDR2 SYDVKM. This CDR3 is CASSAPLSHTDTQYF. The CDR3 nucleotides are TGTGCCAGCAGTGCTCCCCTATCTCACACAGATACGCAGTATTTT.

The chain employs TRBV30 and TRBJ2-3; TRBD1 agrees at 7 bases. The CDR3 is 15 amino acids. The germline gives CDR1 GTSNPN, CDR2 SVGIG (reference sequence). V was pared by 4 bases and J by 0 bases, with 7 bases of the junction left unmatched. In DNA form, the CDR3 reads TGTGCCTGGATTTACTCGGGACAGAGCACAGATACGCAGTATTTT. It translates to CAWIYSGQSTDTQYF.

This chain uses TRBV5-5 with TRBJ1-1, with a tentative D call TRBD1 (5 bases). CDR3 size: 14 residues. Trimming removed 4 bases from V and 0 bases from J, with 10 bases in between. CDR1 is SGHKS, CDR2 YYEKEE, per germline (reference sequence). CDR3 in amino acids: CASSVTVMNTEAFF. The CDR3 DNA is TGTGCCAGCAGCGTGACAGTGATGAACACTGAAGCTTTCTTT.

This chain connects TRBV28 to TRBJ1-3; D may be TRBD1 (5 bases). In germline, CDR1 is MDHEN, CDR2 SYDVKM. V lost 6 bases and J lost 3, with 9 bases in between. This CDR3 has 13 residues. The CDR3 sequence is CASSRVVGNTIYF. CDR3 DNA sequence: TGTGCCAGCAGCAGGGTCGTTGGAAACACCATATATTTT.

The rearrangement links TRBV15 to TRBJ2-2; 8 positions agree with TRBD1. J lost 0 bases, V lost 5 bases, and 5 bases had no gene match. Per the germline V gene, CDR1 is LNHNV and CDR2 is YYDKDF (reference sequence). The CDR3 consists of 16 residues. The CDR3 protein is CATSGQGRTNTGELFF. The CDR3 region has the DNA TGTGCCACCAGCGGACAGGGTCGCACGAACACCGGGGAGCTGTTTTTT.

V is TRBV27 and J is TRBJ1-1, with no clear D. Germline CDR1 reads MNHEY; CDR2 reads SMNVEV (reference sequence). The CDR3 extends over 15 amino acids. V was pared by 6 bases and J by 5 bases, with 19 bases between. The CDR3 reads CASSLKVFPRTEAFF. In nucleotides, the CDR3 is TGTGCCAGCAGCCTTAAGGTTTTCCCGAGGACTGAAGCTTTCTTT.

V is TRBV19 and J is TRBJ1-2; D might be TRBD1 (6 bases). This CDR3 has 15 residues. Germline values: CDR1 LNHDA, CDR2 SQIVND (reference sequence). With 7 bases removed from V and 6 bases from J, the gap between germline ends came to 21 bases. CDR3 sequence (DNA): TGTGCCAGTACCGGATTAAGACAGGATTATAATGGCTACACCTTC. It translates to CASTGLRQDYNGYTF.

The chain links TRBV18 to TRBJ2-3, with D possibly TRBD1 on 5 matching bases. Trimming cost V 2 bases and J 4 bases, with 7 bases left between them. Germline CDR1 reads KGHSH; CDR2 reads LQKENI. This CDR3 has 13 residues. For the CDR3, the DNA is TGTGCCAGCTCACCAAACAGGCCAGATACGCAGTATTTT. Protein sequence: CASSPNRPDTQYF.

This clone appeared once. One junction end disagrees with the germline gene, perhaps due to a read error. The chain joins TRBV5-6 to TRBJ2-3, with TRBD1 matching over 7 bases. Germline V gene data show CDR1 as SGHDT and CDR2 as YYEEEE. The CDR3 contains 14 residues. For the CDR3, the DNA is TGTGCCAGCAGCTTCGAAGACAGGGCAGAAACGCAGTATTTT. Amino acids: CASSFEDRAETQYF. The full variable domain, rest sourced from reference TRBV5-6 and TRBJ2-3, is DAGVTQSPTHLIKTRGQQVTLRCSPKSGHDTVSWYQQALGQGPQFIFQYYEEEERQRGNFPDRFSGHQFPNYSSELNVNALLLGDSALYLCASSFEDRAETQYFGPGTRLTVL.

The chain has TRBV5-4 and TRBJ1-2; possibly TRBD1 for D (6 bases). The V end was cut by 2 bases, the J end by 4 bases, with 12 bases between. The CDR3 runs to 14 residues. Germline V lookup: CDR1 SGHNT, CDR2 YYREEE (reference sequence). DNA for the CDR3: TGTGCCAGCAGCTTTAAGGGGGGAGGCTATGGCTACACCTTC. Translating gives CASSFKGGGYGYTF.

V usage is TRBV5-1 and J usage is TRBJ2-5, with 8 positions matching TRBD2. Germline CDR1 is SGHRS and CDR2 is YFSETQ. With 2 bases clipped from V and 5 bases from J, the junction kept 8 bases outside the gene matches. This CDR3 has 15 amino acids. The CDR3 DNA reads TGCGCCAGCAGCTTCGCCGGGACTAGTGAGGAGACCCAGTACTTC. It encodes CASSFAGTSEETQYF.

This clone was seen only a few times. The genes are TRBV7-9 and TRBJ1-2, with D maybe TRBD1 (5 bases). CDR1 is SEHNR and CDR2 is FQNEAQ in the germline V gene (reference sequence). This CDR3 comprises 15 residues. V was trimmed by 5 bases and J by 5 bases, leaving 18 bases between them. The CDR3 reads CASSPQGRRAYGYTF. CDR3 sequence (DNA): TGTGCCAGCAGCCCTCAGGGTAGGAGGGCATATGGCTACACCTTC.

This sequence joins TRBV6-1 and TRBJ1-5; TRBD1 might be the D (5 bases). The germline V and J ends were trimmed by 1 base and 2 bases, with 12 bases remaining between them. Germline CDR1 reads MNHNS; CDR2 reads SASEGT. The CDR3 is made up of 16 amino acids. CDR3 in amino acids: CASSEVRGGGNQPQHF. The CDR3 bases are TGTGCCAGCAGTGAAGTAAGGGGCGGGGGCAATCAGCCCCAGCATTTT.

The chain links TRBV29-1 to TRBJ2-1, with D perhaps matching TRBD1 (6 bases). The V and J ends lost 3 bases and 6 bases respectively, with 12 bases between them. CDR1 and CDR2 (germline): SQVTM, ANQGSEA. The CDR3 is 13 residues long. In nucleotides, the CDR3 is TGCAGCGTTGACAGGGGTGGCATCAATGAGCAGTTCTTC. Its protein product is CSVDRGGINEQFF.

The chain has TRBV5-8 and TRBJ2-1; D uncertain. This CDR3 is built from 11 residues. CDR1 is SGHTS, CDR2 YDEGEE, per germline. V was trimmed by 9 bases and J by 8 bases, leaving 12 bases between them. CDR3 bases: TGTGCCACCGTGGCGACGCATGAGCAGTTCTTC. Amino acids: CATVATHEQFF.

This chain links TRBV5-1 with TRBJ1-2, with D maybe TRBD1 (6 bases). Germline V lookup: CDR1 SGHRS, CDR2 YFSETQ. This CDR3 is 13 amino acids long. Deletions cut 6 bases from V and 6 bases from J, with 15 bases between. The CDR3: CASTLGTGNGYTF. CDR3 DNA sequence: TGCGCCAGCACCCTGGGAACAGGGAATGGCTACACCTTC.

This chain joins TRBV28 and TRBJ2-7, with 11 bases identical to TRBD1. This CDR3 has 17 amino acids. Per germline, CDR1 MDHEN and CDR2 SYDVKM. V shed 4 bases, J shed 2 bases, and the junction held 10 bases outside the gene matches. CDR3 loop: CASSSQASGQGAYEQYF. CDR3 nucleotide sequence: TGTGCCAGCAGTTCCCAAGCTTCGGGACAGGGGGCCTACGAGCAGTACTTC.

The genes are TRBV28 and TRBJ1-2, with 8 bases that match TRBD1. The CDR3 has 13 residues. Germline V lookup: CDR1 MDHEN, CDR2 SYDVKM. V dropped 6 bases and J dropped 8; count of bases not matched to a gene: 8. The CDR3 DNA sequence: TGTGCCAGCAGCCTAAGACAGGGGAGGGGCTACACCTTC. Protein sequence: CASSLRQGRGYTF.

This chain links TRBV7-9 with TRBJ1-4, with D possibly TRBD1 on 5 matching bases. CDR3 length: 16 amino acids. The V and J ends lost 5 bases and 10 bases respectively, with 23 bases between them. Germline CDR1 SEHNR, CDR2 FQNEAQ (reference sequence). The CDR3 is CASSPPGPRSGGKLFF. DNA for the CDR3: TGTGCCAGCAGCCCCCCGGGGCCCCGAAGCGGTGGAAAACTGTTTTTT.

This chain links TRBV11-2 with TRBJ2-5; D gene uncertain. Trimming removed 2 bases at V and 5 bases at J, with 9 bases between. Germline CDR1 is SGHAT and CDR2 is FQNNGV. The CDR3 loop spans 13 amino acids. Written as DNA, the CDR3 is TGTGCCAGCAGCTTAACTTGGGTGGAGACCCAGTACTTC. Encoded protein: CASSLTWVETQYF.

The chain combines TRBV11-1 with TRBJ1-1; D unresolved. Germline V lookup: CDR1 SGHAT, CDR2 FQDESV (reference sequence). CDR3 size: 15 residues. V lost 3 bases to trimming and J lost 4 bases, with 15 bases between them. The CDR3 reads CASSFPSMGGTEAFF. CDR3 bases: TGTGCCAGCAGCTTCCCGTCCATGGGAGGCACTGAAGCTTTCTTT.

This clone was counted only a few times. The V call is TRBV6-5, the J call TRBJ1-5; D call uncertain. V lost 5 bases to trimming and J lost 3 bases, with 11 bases between them. CDR1 is MNHEY, CDR2 SVGAGI, per germline. This CDR3 has 14 residues. Here the CDR3 DNA reads TGTGCCAGCAGTCCCGACGGCCCCAATCAGCCCCAGCATTTT. Its protein product is CASSPDGPNQPQHF.

This clone showed up just once. The chain recombines TRBV5-5 with TRBJ2-2, with a tentative D call TRBD2 (6 bases). The V gene's germline CDR1 is SGHKS and CDR2 YYEKEE (reference sequence). CDR3 length: 13 amino acids. V lost 4 bases and J lost 4, with 8 bases in between. The CDR3 DNA is TGTGCCAGCAGCCTGGGACTCACCGGGGAGCTGTTTTTT. This sequence encodes CASSLGLTGELFF. Together with reference TRBV5-5 and TRBJ2-2, the CDR3 gives the full variable domain: DAGVTQSPTHLIKTRGQQVTLRCSPISGHKSVSWYQQVLGQGPQFIFQYYEKEERGRGNFPDRFSARQFPNYSSELNVNALLLGDSALYLCASSLGLTGELFFGEGSRLTVL.

The chain is built from TRBV9 and TRBJ2-3; D gene ambiguous. This CDR3 has 15 residues. Germline V lookup: CDR1 SGDLS, CDR2 YYNGEE. Deletions cut 0 bases from V and 1 base from J, with 9 bases between. Written as DNA, the CDR3 is TGTGCCAGCAGCGTAGTGCGGATGGGCACAGATACGCAGTATTTT. This codes for CASSVVRMGTDTQYF.

The rearrangement uses TRBV7-9 and TRBJ1-2, with D possibly matching TRBD1 (6 bases). Germline-derived CDR1 and CDR2 are SEHNR and FQNEAQ (reference sequence). This CDR3 has 16 residues. V was trimmed by 1 base and J by 4 bases, leaving 16 bases between them. CDR3 in amino acids: CASSLGGTGLIYGYTF. DNA of the CDR3: TGTGCCAGCAGCTTAGGTGGCACAGGGCTAATCTATGGCTACACCTTC.